Listed below are T cell receptor beta chains from one sample, sequenced in a study of T cell responses to AZD1222 COVID-19 vaccine. Assay: immunoSEQ multiplex PCR; the TCRdb copy retains only in-frame clones and omits some. The sample has approximately 190,000 clones; around 92% are singletons. Here the sequenced sample was peripheral blood, taken on day 0 of AZD1222 vaccination. The receptors originated from an adult in good health. Each CDR3 is given with its conserved first and last residue. D genes are given only for firm matches. Clone size is not always given. Where it is, it says once, few, many or a class for expanded clones.

NA NA TRBJ2-5 TRBV18 CASSPPQGWGGETQYF TGTGCCAGCTCACCACCGCAAGGGTGGGGAGGAGAGACCCAGTACTTC
NA NA TRBJ2-3 TRBV6-5 CASSQGGSTDTQYF TGTGCCAGCAGCCAGGGCGGGAGCACAGATACGCAGTATTTT
NA TRBD2 TRBJ2-1 TRBV4-2 CASSRTVAGDYNEQFF TGTGCCAGCAGCCGAACCGTAGCGGGGGATTACAATGAGCAGTTCTTC
NA TRBD2 TRBJ2-1 TRBV19 CASSNYGTSSGEQFF TGTGCCAGTAGTAACTACGGGACTAGCTCAGGTGAGCAGTTCTTC
once NA TRBJ2-2 TRBV27 CASSPGWGGTGELFF TGTGCCAGCAGCCCGGGGTGGGGCGGGACCGGGGAGCTGTTTTTT
NA TRBD1 TRBJ1-1 TRBV5-4 CASSLQGEAFF TGTGCCAGCAGCCTACAGGGGGAAGCTTTCTTT
NA TRBD2 TRBJ2-1 TRBV5-1 CASSSPSSGAYNEQFF TGCGCCAGCAGCTCCCCATCTAGCGGGGCATACAATGAGCAGTTCTTC
NA NA TRBJ1-2 TRBV14 CASSPARASGYTF TGTGCCAGCAGCCCCGCCAGGGCTTCTGGCTACACCTTC
NA NA TRBJ2-1 TRBV7-3 CASSSGGLEQFF TGTGCCAGCAGCTCCGGGGGGCTTGAGCAGTTCTTC
NA NA TRBJ2-7 TRBV19 CASSPSAGAPYEQYF TGTGCCAGTAGTCCCAGTGCGGGGGCCCCCTACGAGCAGTACTTC
once NA TRBJ1-3 TRBV6-5 CASSYSRRSSGNTIYF TGTGCCAGCAGTTACTCGCGGAGAAGTTCTGGAAACACCATATATTTT
NA NA TRBJ1-3 TRBV5-8 CASSLGQRENTIYF TGTGCCAGCAGCTTGGGACAGCGGGAAAACACCATATATTTT
once TRBD1 TRBJ2-2 TRBV28 CASSLGQGRDTGELFF TGTGCCAGCAGTCTGGGACAGGGGCGGGACACCGGGGAGCTGTTTTTT
once NA TRBJ1-6 TRBV7-6 CASSPGTANSPLHF TGTGCCAGCAGCCCCGGGACGGCAAATTCACCCCTCCACTTT
NA NA TRBJ2-4 TRBV5-6 CASSLEVGRRNIQYF TGTGCCAGCAGCTTGGAAGTGGGGCGCAGAAACATTCAGTACTTC
NA NA TRBJ2-5 TRBV2 CASSDHASWETQYF TGTGCCAGCAGTGACCACGCTAGTTGGGAGACCCAGTACTTC
NA TRBD2 TRBJ2-3 TRBV7-2 CASSFGSGGADTQYF TGTGCCAGCAGCTTCGGGAGCGGGGGCGCAGATACGCAGTATTTT
NA TRBD1 TRBJ2-7 TRBV6-5 CASKGQGASYEQYF TGTGCCAGCAAGGGACAGGGGGCATCCTACGAGCAGTACTTC
NA NA TRBJ2-7 TRBV7-3 CASSFHEQYF TGTGCCAGCAGCTTTCACGAGCAGTACTTC
NA TRBD1 TRBJ1-1 TRBV5-1 CASRPQGSEAFF TGCGCCAGCAGACCACAGGGGAGTGAAGCTTTCTTT
NA NA TRBJ1-6 TRBV19 CASSGTFGSPLHF TGTGCCAGTAGTGGGACCTTTGGTTCACCCCTCCACTTT
NA NA TRBJ2-3 TRBV5-8 CASSFGGAEDTQYF TGTGCCAGCAGCTTTGGGGGGGCGGAAGATACGCAGTATTTT
NA NA TRBJ1-6 TRBV5-5 CASSSQFGGGLPLHF TGTGCCAGCAGCTCTCAATTTGGAGGTGGGTTACCCCTCCACTTT
NA TRBD2 TRBJ2-3 TRBV4-1 CASSSGLAGTDTQYF TGCGCCAGCAGTTCGGGACTAGCGGGTACAGATACGCAGTATTTT
NA NA TRBJ2-3 TRBV27 CASSYGTDTQYF TGTGCCAGCAGTTATGGCACAGATACGCAGTATTTT
NA TRBD1 TRBJ2-5 TRBV18 CASSLRTGTGQETQYF TGTGCCAGCTCACTTCGGACAGGGACGGGCCAAGAGACCCAGTACTTC
NA NA TRBJ1-6 TRBV2 CASSTGSSYNSPLHF TGTGCCAGCTCTACAGGGAGCTCCTATAATTCACCCCTCCACTTT
NA TRBD2 TRBJ2-5 TRBV5-1 CASSTGRIGQETQYF TGCGCCAGCAGCACCGGGAGGATAGGGCAAGAGACCCAGTACTTC
once NA TRBJ1-4 TRBV28 CASTDYNEKLFF TGTGCCAGCACAGATTATAATGAAAAACTGTTTTTT
NA NA TRBJ2-7 TRBV11-2 CASSLAYEQYF TGTGCCAGCAGCTTAGCGTACGAGCAGTACTTC
NA NA TRBJ2-4 TRBV5-1 CASSLDVRAKNIQYF TGCGCCAGCAGCTTGGATGTCAGAGCCAAAAACATTCAGTACTTC
NA NA TRBJ2-4 TRBV6-2/TRBV6-3 CASSYGYGENIQYF TGTGCCAGCAGTTACGGTTACGGGGAAAACATTCAGTACTTC
NA NA TRBJ1-5 TRBV19 CASSIGFQPQHF TGTGCCAGTAGTATAGGGTTTCAGCCCCAGCATTTT
NA NA TRBJ2-7 TRBV12-5 CASGKTRDPLTIPGSYEQYF TGTGCTAGTGGTAAAACCCGGGACCCTCTGACCATTCCGGGGTCCTACGAGCAGTACTTC
NA NA TRBJ2-3 TRBV5-4 CASFPGGRGTDTQYF TGTGCCAGCTTCCCGGGGGGCCGGGGCACAGATACGCAGTATTTT
NA NA TRBJ2-3 TRBV18 CASSQNPSGTDTQYF TGTGCCAGCTCACAAAACCCCTCCGGCACAGATACGCAGTATTTT
NA NA TRBJ2-7 TRBV7-2 CASSPNYEGEQYF TGTGCCAGCAGCCCAAACTACGAAGGCGAGCAGTACTTC
few NA TRBJ1-1 TRBV5-6 CASSRQGGTEAFF TGTGCCAGCAGCAGGCAGGGAGGCACTGAAGCTTTCTTT
NA NA TRBJ1-1 TRBV12-3/TRBV12-4 CASTEGWAEAFF TGTGCCAGCACCGAAGGCTGGGCTGAAGCTTTCTTT
once NA TRBJ2-2 TRBV19 CASTTTGLSEGTGELFF TGTGCCAGTACCACCACTGGGCTCAGTGAAGGCACCGGGGAGCTGTTTTTT
NA NA TRBJ1-4 TRBV4-2 CASSPQVRGTGEKLFF TGTGCCAGCAGCCCCCAAGTCCGGGGGACGGGTGAAAAACTGTTTTTT
NA TRBD2 TRBJ2-1 TRBV7-3 CASSLTSGRYNEQFF TGTGCCAGCAGCTTAACTAGCGGGCGTTACAATGAGCAGTTCTTC
NA NA TRBJ1-4 TRBV19 CASSMHTNEKLFF TGTGCCAGTAGTATGCATACTAATGAAAAACTGTTTTTT
NA NA TRBJ2-7 TRBV9 CASSSGDNYEQYF TGTGCCAGCAGTAGCGGAGACAACTACGAGCAGTACTTC
NA NA TRBJ2-5 TRBV25-1 CASSEDQDLKETQYF TGTGCCAGCAGTGAAGATCAGGACTTAAAAGAGACCCAGTACTTC
NA NA TRBJ1-1 TRBV7-9 CASSLQGANTEAFF TGTGCCAGCAGCTTGCAGGGTGCGAACACTGAAGCTTTCTTT
NA TRBD1 TRBJ1-2 TRBV29-1 CSVFGTAPNYGYTF TGCAGCGTATTCGGGACAGCTCCTAACTATGGCTACACCTTC
NA NA TRBJ1-3 TRBV10-3 CAISDSLSGNTIYF TGTGCCATCAGTGACAGCCTCTCTGGAAACACCATATATTTT
once NA TRBJ1-1 TRBV6-2/TRBV6-3 CASSYYAEAFF TGTGCCAGCAGTTATTACGCTGAAGCTTTCTTT
once NA TRBJ1-3 TRBV6-5 CASSYGRHGGNTIYF TGTGCCAGCAGTTACGGAAGACATGGCGGAAACACCATATATTTT
NA TRBD1 TRBJ2-3 TRBV9 CASSVGSGTGLTDTQYF TGTGCCAGCAGCGTAGGATCCGGGACAGGGCTGACAGATACGCAGTATTTT
once NA TRBJ1-2 TRBV6-5 CASSRGGSNNGYTF TGTGCCAGCAGCCGGGGAGGGAGTAATAATGGCTACACCTTC
NA TRBD1 TRBJ1-2 TRBV27 CASSSRDRYGYTF TGTGCCAGCAGTTCACGGGACAGATATGGCTACACCTTC
NA NA TRBJ2-2 TRBV2 CASTTGEIRELFF TGTGCCAGCACGACGGGCGAAATCAGGGAGCTGTTTTTT
NA NA TRBJ2-3 TRBV7-9 CASSLNPGADTQYF TGTGCCAGCAGCTTAAATCCCGGGGCAGATACGCAGTATTTT
NA NA TRBJ1-1 TRBV7-9 CASSLGGRGSLNTEAFF TGTGCCAGCAGCTTAGGCGGTCGGGGAAGCCTGAACACTGAAGCTTTCTTT
few NA TRBJ1-6 TRBV4-1 CASSSEESNSPLHF TGCGCCAGCAGCTCGGAAGAAAGCAATTCACCCCTCCACTTT